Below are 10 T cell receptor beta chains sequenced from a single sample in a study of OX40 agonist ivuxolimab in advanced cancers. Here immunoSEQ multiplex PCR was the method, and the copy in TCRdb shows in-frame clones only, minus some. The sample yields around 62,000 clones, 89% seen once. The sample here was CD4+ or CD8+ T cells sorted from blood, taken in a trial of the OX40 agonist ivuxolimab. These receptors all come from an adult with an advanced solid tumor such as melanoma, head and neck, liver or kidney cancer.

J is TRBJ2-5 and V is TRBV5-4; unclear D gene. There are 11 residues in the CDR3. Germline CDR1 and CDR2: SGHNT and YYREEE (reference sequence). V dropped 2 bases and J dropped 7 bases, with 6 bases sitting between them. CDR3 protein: CASSFGGTQYF. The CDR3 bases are TGTGCCAGCAGCTTCGGCGGGACCCAGTACTTC. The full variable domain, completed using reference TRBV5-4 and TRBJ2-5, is ETGVTQSPTHLIKTRGQQVTLRCSSQSGHNTVSWYQQALGQGPQFIFQYYREEENGRGNFPPRFSGLQFPNYSSELNVNALELDDSALYLCASSFGGTQYFGPGTRLLVL.

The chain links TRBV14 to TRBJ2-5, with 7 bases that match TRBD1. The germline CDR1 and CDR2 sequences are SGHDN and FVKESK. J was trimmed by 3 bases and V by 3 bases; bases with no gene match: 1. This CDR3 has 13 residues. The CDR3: CASSHGTEETQYF. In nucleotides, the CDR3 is TGTGCCAGCAGCCACGGGACAGAAGAGACCCAGTACTTC.

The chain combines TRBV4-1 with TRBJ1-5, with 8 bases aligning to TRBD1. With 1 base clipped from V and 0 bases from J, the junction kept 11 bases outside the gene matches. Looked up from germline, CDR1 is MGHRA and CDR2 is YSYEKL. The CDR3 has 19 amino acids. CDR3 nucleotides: TGCGCCAGCAGCCAAGTTGTGGGACAGGCCCATTATAGCAATCAGCCCCAGCATTTT. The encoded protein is CASSQVVGQAHYSNQPQHF.

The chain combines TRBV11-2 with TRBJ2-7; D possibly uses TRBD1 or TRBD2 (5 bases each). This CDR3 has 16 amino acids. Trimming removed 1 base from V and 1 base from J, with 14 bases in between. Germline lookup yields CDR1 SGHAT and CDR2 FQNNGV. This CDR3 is CASSLVREEGSYEQYV. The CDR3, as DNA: TGTGCCAGCAGCTTAGTCCGGGAAGAGGGGTCCTACGAGCAGTACGTC.

CDR3: CASSLQGNYGYTF. CDR3 sequence (DNA): TGTGCCAGCTCACTACAGGGGAACTATGGCTACACCTTC. The chain uses TRBV18 and TRBJ1-2, with 7 bases lining up with TRBD1. With 4 bases clipped from V and 2 bases from J, the junction kept 1 base outside the gene matches. The V gene's germline CDR1 is KGHSH and CDR2 LQKENI. The CDR3 sequence is 13 residues long.

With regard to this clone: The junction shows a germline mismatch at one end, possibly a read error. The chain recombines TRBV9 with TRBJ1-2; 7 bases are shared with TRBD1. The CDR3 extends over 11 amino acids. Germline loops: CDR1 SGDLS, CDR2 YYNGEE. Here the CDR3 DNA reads TGTGCCAGCAGCGCCGACAGGGAGGTTTTCTTC. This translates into CASSADREVFF.

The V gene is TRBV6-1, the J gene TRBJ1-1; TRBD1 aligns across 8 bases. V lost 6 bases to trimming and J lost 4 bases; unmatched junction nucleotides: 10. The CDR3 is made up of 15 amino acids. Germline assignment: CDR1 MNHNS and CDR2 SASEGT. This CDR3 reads CASSSASGTGTEAFF. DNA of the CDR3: TGTGCCAGCAGCTCTGCCTCCGGGACAGGCACTGAAGCTTTCTTT.

The CDR3 reads CASSQGMVGTGELFF. The CDR3 DNA is TGCGCCAGCAGCCAAGGCATGGTGGGCACCGGGGAGCTGTTTTTT. The rearrangement links TRBV4-3 to TRBJ2-2, with D uncertain. CDR1 is LGHNA and CDR2 is YSLEER in the germline V gene. CDR3 length: 15 residues. V was cut by 1 base and J by 4 bases, with 10 bases left in between.

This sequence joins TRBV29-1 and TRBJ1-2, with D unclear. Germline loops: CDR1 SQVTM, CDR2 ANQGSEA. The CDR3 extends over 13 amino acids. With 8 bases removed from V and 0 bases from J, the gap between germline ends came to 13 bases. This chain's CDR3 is CSSVGGSNYGYTF. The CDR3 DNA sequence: TGCAGCTCAGTAGGAGGTTCTAACTATGGCTACACCTTC.

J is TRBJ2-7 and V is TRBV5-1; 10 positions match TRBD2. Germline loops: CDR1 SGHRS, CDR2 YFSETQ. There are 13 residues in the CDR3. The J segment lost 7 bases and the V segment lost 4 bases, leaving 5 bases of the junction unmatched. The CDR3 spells CASSLGLAQEQYF. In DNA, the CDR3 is TGCGCCAGCAGCCTGGGACTAGCGCAGGAGCAGTACTTC.